The 14 T cell receptor beta chains in this list originate from one sample, sequenced in a study of blood T cell repertoires in COVID-19. Assay used: immunoSEQ multiplex PCR; TCRdb lists only in-frame clones, some missing. This table has a few hundred thousand clones, approximately 85% appearing once. Material: peripheral blood. The receptors were sampled from a human donor with COVID-19, enrolled during active disease. The donor label of this sample is uncertain.

V gene TRBV4-1 combines with J gene TRBJ2-3, with 8 bases that match TRBD2. CDR1 is MGHRA, CDR2 YSYEKL, per germline. The CDR3 extends over 15 amino acids. V trimming: 4 bases; J trimming: 4 bases; junction bases outside the gene matches: 7. CDR3 region: CASSPRTSSSDTQYF. CDR3 in DNA: TGCGCCAGCAGCCCACGGACTAGCTCTTCAGATACGCAGTATTTT.

This clone is a singleton in its sample. The chain links TRBV10-3 to TRBJ2-3, with D possibly matching TRBD2 (5 bases). The ends were cut back, 6 bases at V and 2 bases at J, with 12 bases in the middle. Germline V gives CDR1 ENHRY, CDR2 SYGVKD. The CDR3 totals 14 residues. The CDR3: CAIRMAGNTDTQYF. For the CDR3, the DNA is TGTGCCATCAGGATGGCGGGCAACACAGATACGCAGTATTTT.

The V and J genes are TRBV28 and TRBJ1-1, with D possibly TRBD1 on 5 matching bases. The CDR3 is 14 residues long. The V gene's germline CDR1 is MDHEN and CDR2 SYDVKM. V was cut by 5 bases and J by 5 bases, with 15 bases left in between. The CDR3 bases are TGTGCCAGCAGTCAACCCACGACAGTGACTGAAGCTTTCTTT. This gives the protein CASSQPTTVTEAFF. Variable domain in full (rest from reference TRBV28 and TRBJ1-1): DVKVTQSSRYLVKRTGEKVFLECVQDMDHENMFWYRQDPGLGLRLIYFSYDVKMKEKGDIPEGYSVSREKKERFSLILESASTNQTSMYLCASSQPTTVTEAFFGQGTRLTVV.

The chain has TRBV30 and TRBJ1-1; TRBD1 might be the D (5 bases). With 1 base removed from V and 0 bases from J, the gap between germline ends came to 12 bases. The CDR3 runs to 15 residues. From germline, CDR1 is GTSNPN and CDR2 SVGIG (reference sequence). In DNA form, the CDR3 reads TGTGCCTGGAGTGGGGGTGGAGGGGTGAACACTGAAGCTTTCTTT. This codes for CAWSGGGGVNTEAFF.

The rearrangement joins TRBV4-2 to TRBJ2-1, with D tentatively TRBD2 (6 bases). Trimming removed 4 bases at V and 0 bases at J, with 10 bases between. The CDR3 loop spans 15 amino acids. CDR1 is LGHNA, CDR2 YNFKEQ, per germline. The CDR3 DNA reads TGTGCCAGCAGCCCGGGACTTGCCTCCTACAATGAGCAGTTCTTC. This codes for CASSPGLASYNEQFF.

The chain recombines TRBV30 with TRBJ1-4; D might be TRBD1 (6 bases). CDR1 is GTSNPN, CDR2 SVGIG, per germline (reference sequence). The CDR3 spans 15 residues. Trimming shortened V by 2 bases and J by 6 bases, and 16 bases separated the two germline ends. CDR3 DNA: TGTGCCTGGAGTCGAGGACTGGGACAAGATGAAAAACTGTTTTTT. This sequence encodes CAWSRGLGQDEKLFF.

Details on this clone: Within the sample, other DNA sequences also encode this same CDR3. The chain has TRBV9 and TRBJ2-1; 10 bases match TRBD2. After removal of 4 bases from V and 2 bases from J, the junction contained 3 bases not matched to a gene. Germline CDR1 reads SGDLS; CDR2 reads YYNGEE. This CDR3 contains 15 residues. The CDR3 is CASSLGTSAYNEQFF. The CDR3 nucleotides are TGTGCCAGCAGCCTCGGGACTAGCGCCTACAATGAGCAGTTCTTC. The whole variable domain, filled in from reference TRBV9 and TRBJ2-1, reads DSGVTQTPKHLITATGQRVTLRCSPRSGDLSVYWYQQSLDQGLQFLIQYYNGEERAKGNILERFSAQQFPDLHSELNLSSLELGDSALYFCASSLGTSAYNEQFFGPGTRLTVL.

This clone came up a few times. This CDR3 is CAISDGGRGSNQPQHF. The CDR3 coding sequence is TGTGCCATCAGTGACGGGGGGCGCGGGAGCAATCAGCCCCAGCATTTT. The rearrangement links TRBV10-3 to TRBJ1-5; tentatively, D is TRBD1 (6 bases). CDR1 ENHRY and CDR2 SYGVKD come from the germline V gene. Trimming left V 3 bases short and J 1 base short, with 13 bases between. The length of the CDR3 is 16 residues.

The DNA of the CDR3 is TGTGCCAGCAGCGCCGGACTAGCGGGAGCCGGGGAGCTGTTTTTT. Translated, it gives CASSAGLAGAGELFF. The chain combines TRBV2 with TRBJ2-2; 13 nucleotides line up with TRBD2. CDR1 and CDR2 (germline): SNHLY, FYNNEI. CDR3 length: 15 residues. J lost 6 bases, V lost 6 bases, and 4 bases had no gene match.

The genes are TRBV6-5 and TRBJ2-7; D unresolved. CDR3 length: 12 amino acids. The V end was cut by 11 bases, the J end by 3 bases, with 14 bases between. Germline V CDR1 and CDR2: MNHEY, SVGAGI. The CDR3 sequence is CAVAFSVYEQYF. The CDR3 region has the DNA TGTGCCGTAGCTTTCTCCGTCTACGAGCAGTACTTC.

The J gene is TRBJ1-6, the V gene TRBV19; TRBD1 agrees at 7 bases. In germline, CDR1 is LNHDA, CDR2 SQIVND (reference sequence). After removal of 5 bases from V and 8 bases from J, the junction contained 3 bases not matched to a gene. This CDR3 is built from 13 residues. The CDR3 sequence is CASSGTDDSPLHF. In DNA form, the CDR3 reads TGTGCCAGTAGTGGGACAGACGATTCACCCCTCCACTTT.

J is TRBJ2-7 and V is TRBV7-2; perhaps TRBD2 as D (5 bases). V was clipped by 3 bases and J by 0 bases, with 9 bases between them. The CDR3 loop spans 14 amino acids. Germline V gives CDR1 SGHTA, CDR2 FQGNSA. This chain's CDR3 is CASSFTGFSYEQYF. The CDR3 DNA is TGTGCCAGCAGCTTTACGGGATTCTCCTACGAGCAGTACTTC.

The chain links TRBV29-1 to TRBJ1-2; TRBD1 aligns across 8 bases. V lost 4 bases, J lost 6 bases, and 10 bases stayed unmatched. The CDR3 is 14 amino acids. CDR1 is SQVTM and CDR2 is ANQGSEA in the germline V gene. The CDR3 here is CSVGEWRQGHGYTF. The CDR3 DNA reads TGCAGCGTTGGGGAGTGGAGACAGGGGCATGGCTACACCTTC.

J is TRBJ1-1 and V is TRBV10-3; TRBD1 aligns across 11 bases. CDR1 and CDR2 (germline): ENHRY, SYGVKD. The ends lost 0 bases at V and 5 bases at J; junction bases unmatched: 8. The CDR3 contains 17 residues. The CDR3 protein is CAISESPSGTGGTEAFF. Written as DNA, the CDR3 is TGTGCCATCAGTGAGTCTCCATCCGGGACAGGGGGAACTGAAGCTTTCTTT.